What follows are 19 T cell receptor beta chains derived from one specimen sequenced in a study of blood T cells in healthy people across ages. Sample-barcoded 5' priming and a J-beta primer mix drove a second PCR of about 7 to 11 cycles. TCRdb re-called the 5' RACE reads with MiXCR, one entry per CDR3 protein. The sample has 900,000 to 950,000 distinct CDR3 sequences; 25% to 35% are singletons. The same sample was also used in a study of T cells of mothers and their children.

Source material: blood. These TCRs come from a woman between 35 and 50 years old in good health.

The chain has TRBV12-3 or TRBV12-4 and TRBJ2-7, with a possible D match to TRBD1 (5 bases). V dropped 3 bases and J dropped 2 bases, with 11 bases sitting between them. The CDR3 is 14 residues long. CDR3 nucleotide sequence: TGTGCCAGCAGTTTCGGAGTGACAGCCTACGAGCAGTACTTC. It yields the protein CASSFGVTAYEQYF.

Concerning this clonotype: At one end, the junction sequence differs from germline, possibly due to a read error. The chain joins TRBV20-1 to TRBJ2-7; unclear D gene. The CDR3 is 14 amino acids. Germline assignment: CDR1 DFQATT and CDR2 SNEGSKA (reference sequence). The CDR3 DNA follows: TGCGGTGCTAGAAGGTCTTACAGCTCCTACGAGCAGTACTTC. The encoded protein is CGARRSYSSYEQYF.

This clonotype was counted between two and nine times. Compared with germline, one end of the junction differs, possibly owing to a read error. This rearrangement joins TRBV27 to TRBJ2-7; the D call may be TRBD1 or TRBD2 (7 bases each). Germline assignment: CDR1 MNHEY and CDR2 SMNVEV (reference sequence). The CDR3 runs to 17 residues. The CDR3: CASSSFTGEGLSYKQYF. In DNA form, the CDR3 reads TGTGCCAGCAGTTCCTTTACAGGGGAGGGCTTATCCTACAAGCAGTACTTC.

DNA of the CDR3: TGTGCCAGCCTCCCTCTCGGGGTTCACCCTAGCACAGATACGCAGTATTTT. Its translation is CASLPLGVHPSTDTQYF. The J gene is TRBJ2-3, the V gene TRBV7-3; D is possibly TRBD2 (5 bases). The germline V and J ends were trimmed by 8 bases and 0 bases, with 21 bases remaining between them. The CDR3 covers 17 residues. Germline loops: CDR1 SGHTA, CDR2 FQGTGA.

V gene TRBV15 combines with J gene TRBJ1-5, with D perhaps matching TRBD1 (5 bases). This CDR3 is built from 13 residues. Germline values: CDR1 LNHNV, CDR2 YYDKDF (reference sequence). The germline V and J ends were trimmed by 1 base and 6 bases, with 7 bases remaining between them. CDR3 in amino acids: CATSRVGTQPQHF. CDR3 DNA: TGTGCCACCAGCAGAGTGGGGACTCAGCCCCAGCATTTT.

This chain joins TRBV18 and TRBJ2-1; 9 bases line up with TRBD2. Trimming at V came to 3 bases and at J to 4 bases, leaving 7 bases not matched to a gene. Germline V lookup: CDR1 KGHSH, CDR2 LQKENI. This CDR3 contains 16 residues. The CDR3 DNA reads TGTGCCAGCTCACCGCGACTAGCGGCTGAATACAATGAGCAGTTCTTC. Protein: CASSPRLAAEYNEQFF.

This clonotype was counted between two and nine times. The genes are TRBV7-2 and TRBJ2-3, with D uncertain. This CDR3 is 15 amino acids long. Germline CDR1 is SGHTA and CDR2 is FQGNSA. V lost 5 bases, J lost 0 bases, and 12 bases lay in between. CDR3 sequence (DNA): TGTGCCAGCAGCCCCGAGCCCCTGAGCACAGATACGCAGTATTTT. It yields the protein CASSPEPLSTDTQYF.

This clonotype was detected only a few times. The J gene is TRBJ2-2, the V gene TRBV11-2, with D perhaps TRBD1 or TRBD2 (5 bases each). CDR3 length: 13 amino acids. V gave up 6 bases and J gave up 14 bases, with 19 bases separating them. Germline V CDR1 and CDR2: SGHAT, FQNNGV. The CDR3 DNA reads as TGTGCCAGCAGGGTTATAAGGGACGGCAACCTGTTTTTT. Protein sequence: CASRVIRDGNLFF. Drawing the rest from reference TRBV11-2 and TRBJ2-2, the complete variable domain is EAGVAQSPRYKIIEKRQSVAFWCNPISGHATLYWYQQILGQGPKLLIQFQNNGVVDDSQLPKDRFSAERLKGVDSTLKIQPAKLEDSAVYLCASRVIRDGNLFFGEGSRLTVL.

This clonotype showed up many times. In nucleotides, the CDR3 is TGTGCCAGCAGCTTAGTTAGCGGGGGCCTGCTGAGGGGCGAGCAGTACTTC. It encodes CASSLVSGGLLRGEQYF. This chain joins TRBV7-9 and TRBJ2-5; 9 nucleotides line up with TRBD2. Gene TRBJ2-7 matches the end of the DNA better, so the J call may be wrong. The CDR3 length is 17 residues. Germline lookup yields CDR1 SEHNR and CDR2 FQNEAQ (reference sequence).

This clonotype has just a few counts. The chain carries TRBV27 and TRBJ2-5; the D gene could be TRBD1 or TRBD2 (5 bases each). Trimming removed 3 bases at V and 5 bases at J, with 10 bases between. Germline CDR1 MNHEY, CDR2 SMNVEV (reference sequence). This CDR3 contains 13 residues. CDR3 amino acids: CASSFGWGETQYF. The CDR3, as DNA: TGTGCCAGCAGTTTTGGCTGGGGGGAGACCCAGTACTTC.

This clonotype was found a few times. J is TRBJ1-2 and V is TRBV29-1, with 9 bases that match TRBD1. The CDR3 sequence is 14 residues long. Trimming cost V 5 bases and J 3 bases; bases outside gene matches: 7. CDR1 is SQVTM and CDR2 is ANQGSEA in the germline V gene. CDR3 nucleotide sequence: TGCAGCGTTCACGGGGGACAGGGAGACTATGGCTACACCTTC. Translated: CSVHGGQGDYGYTF.

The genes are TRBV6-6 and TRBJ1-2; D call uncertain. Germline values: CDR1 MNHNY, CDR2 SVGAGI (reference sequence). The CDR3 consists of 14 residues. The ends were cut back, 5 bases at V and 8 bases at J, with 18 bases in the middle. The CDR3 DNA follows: TGTGCCAGCAGTCACGGAGTCTCCTCGGAGGGCTACACCTTC. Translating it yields CASSHGVSSEGYTF.

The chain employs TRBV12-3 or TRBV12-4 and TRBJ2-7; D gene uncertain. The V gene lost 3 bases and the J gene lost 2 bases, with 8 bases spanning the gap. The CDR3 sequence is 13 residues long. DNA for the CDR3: TGTGCCAGCAGTTTCTCAGAAACCTACGAGCAGTACTTC. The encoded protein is CASSFSETYEQYF.

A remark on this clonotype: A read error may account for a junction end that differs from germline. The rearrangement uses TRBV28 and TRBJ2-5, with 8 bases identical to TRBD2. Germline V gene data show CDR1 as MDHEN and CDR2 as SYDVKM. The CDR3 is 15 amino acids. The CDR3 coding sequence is TGTGCCAGCAGTTTATATCGCGGGGGGACTGAGACCCACTACTTC. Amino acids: CASSLYRGGTETHYF.

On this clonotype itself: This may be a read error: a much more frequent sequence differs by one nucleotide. The CDR3 sequence: CASSSTGVEANVLTF. In DNA form, the CDR3 reads TGTGCCAGCAGTTCTACAGGGGTCGAGGCCAACGTCCTGACTTTC. The rearrangement uses TRBV2 and TRBJ2-6; 7 bases align to TRBD1. Looked up from germline, CDR1 is SNHLY and CDR2 is FYNNEI. With V trimmed by 5 bases and J by 6 bases, 7 bases remained unmatched. CDR3 length equals 15 residues. Supplemented by reference TRBV2 and TRBJ2-6, the full variable domain reads EPEVTQTPSHQVTQMGQEVILRCVPISNHLYFYWYRQILGQKVEFLVSFYNNEISEKSEIFDDQFSVERPDGSNFTLKIRSTKLEDSAMYFCASSSTGVEANVLTFGAGSRLTVL.

The CDR3 DNA sequence: TGTGCCAGTAGTATATTAAGGGACAGGGGTCGAAATCAGCCCCAGCATTTT. Translation gives CASSILRDRGRNQPQHF. The chain uses TRBV19 and TRBJ1-5; TRBD1 matches 10 bases. The J segment lost 4 bases and the V segment lost 2 bases, leaving 8 bases of the junction unmatched. This CDR3 is built from 17 residues. CDR1 is LNHDA and CDR2 is SQIVND in the germline V gene (reference sequence).

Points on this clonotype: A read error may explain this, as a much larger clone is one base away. The CDR3 loop is CASSLVTSEQETQYF. The CDR3 bases are TGCGCCAGCAGCTTGGTTACTAGCGAGCAAGAGACCCAGTACTTC. The chain employs TRBV5-1 and TRBJ2-5; 7 bases agree with TRBD2. Looked up from germline, CDR1 is SGHRS and CDR2 is YFSETQ. V was clipped by 0 bases and J by 2 bases; unmatched bases: 4. This CDR3 region has 15 residues. The full variable domain, with the rest looked up from reference TRBV5-1 and TRBJ2-5, is KAGVTQTPRYLIKTRGQQVTLSCSPISGHRSVSWYQQTPGQGLQFLFEYFSETQRNKGNFPGRFSGRQFSNSRSEMNVSTLELGDSALYLCASSLVTSEQETQYFGPGTRLLVL.

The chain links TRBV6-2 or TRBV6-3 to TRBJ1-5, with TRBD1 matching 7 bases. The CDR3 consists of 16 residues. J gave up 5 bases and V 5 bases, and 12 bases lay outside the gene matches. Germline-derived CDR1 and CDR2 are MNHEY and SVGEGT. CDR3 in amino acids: CASSPLLDRYYQPQHF. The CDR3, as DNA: TGTGCCAGCAGTCCGCTTTTGGACAGGTATTATCAGCCCCAGCATTTT.

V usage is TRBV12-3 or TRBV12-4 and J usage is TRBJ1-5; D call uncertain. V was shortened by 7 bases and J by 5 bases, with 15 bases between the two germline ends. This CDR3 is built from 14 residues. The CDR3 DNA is TGTGCCAGCACCACCCGGACCCCTTATCAGCCCCAGCATTTT. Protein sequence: CASTTRTPYQPQHF.